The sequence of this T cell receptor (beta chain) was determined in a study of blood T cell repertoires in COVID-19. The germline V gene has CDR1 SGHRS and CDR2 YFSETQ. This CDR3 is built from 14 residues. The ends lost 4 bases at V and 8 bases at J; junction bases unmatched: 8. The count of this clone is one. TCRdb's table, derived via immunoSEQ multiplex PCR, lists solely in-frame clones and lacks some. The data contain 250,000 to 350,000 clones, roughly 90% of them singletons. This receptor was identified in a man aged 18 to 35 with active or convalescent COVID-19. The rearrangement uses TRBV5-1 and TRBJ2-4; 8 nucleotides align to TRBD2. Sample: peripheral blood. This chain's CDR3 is CASSPDAGGYIQYF. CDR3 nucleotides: TGCGCCAGCAGCCCTGACGCGGGGGGTTACATTCAGTACTTC.